The 14 T cell receptor beta chains below all came from one sample that was sequenced in a study of cytomegalovirus exposure and HLA in healthy donors. Here immunoSEQ multiplex PCR was the method, and the copy in TCRdb shows in-frame clones only, minus some. The sample lists about 350,000 clones; approximately 90% were seen once. Sequences were obtained from PBMCs. These TCRs come from a woman in her 30s in good health and CMV-seropositive.

This chain uses TRBV6-5 with TRBJ1-1, with 9 bases fitting TRBD1. Germline V gives CDR1 MNHEY, CDR2 SVGAGI. V dropped 3 bases and J dropped 0; count of bases not matched to a gene: 2. This CDR3 region has 15 residues. CDR3: CASSYTGGMNTEAFF. The CDR3 nucleotides are TGTGCCAGCAGTTATACAGGGGGCATGAACACTGAAGCTTTCTTT.

The rearrangement uses TRBV29-1 and TRBJ2-1; D unclear. Germline-derived CDR1 and CDR2 are SQVTM and ANQGSEA. The CDR3 runs 14 residues. The CDR3 protein is CSTSSRLLGNEQFF. The CDR3 coding sequence is TGCAGTACCTCAAGCAGACTCCTTGGAAATGAGCAGTTCTTC.

The CDR3 coding sequence is TGCGCCAGCAGCAGTGGACAGGGCCAAGCTAACTATGGCTACACCTTC. This translates into CASSSGQGQANYGYTF. This chain connects TRBV5-1 to TRBJ1-2; 8 bases fit TRBD1. CDR3 length: 16 amino acids. V shed 4 bases, J shed 0 bases, and the junction held 8 bases outside the gene matches. Germline V CDR1 and CDR2: SGHRS, YFSETQ.

This clone was detected once. The chain employs TRBV5-1 and TRBJ2-1; 11 bases align to TRBD1. This CDR3 is 16 amino acids long. Germline values: CDR1 SGHRS, CDR2 YFSETQ. Trimming at V came to 0 bases and at J to 8 bases, leaving 7 bases not matched to a gene. This CDR3 is CASSLAQDRGHYEQFF. The CDR3 DNA is TGCGCCAGCAGCTTGGCCCAGGACAGGGGGCATTATGAGCAGTTCTTC.

This chain links TRBV6-6 with TRBJ2-7; D is undetermined. The ends were cut back, 5 bases at V and 1 base at J, with 6 bases in the middle. The V gene's germline CDR1 is MNHNY and CDR2 SVGAGI (reference sequence). There are 12 residues in the CDR3. DNA of the CDR3: TGTGCCAGCAGTCTACTTTCCTACGAGCAGTACTTC. Its protein is CASSLLSYEQYF.

The chain recombines TRBV18 with TRBJ2-7; D is ambiguous. CDR1 and CDR2 (germline): KGHSH, LQKENI. The CDR3 covers 12 residues. The V gene lost 2 bases and the J gene lost 6 bases, with 8 bases spanning the gap. The CDR3 reads CASSPTSREQYF. The CDR3 coding sequence is TGTGCCAGCTCACCAACTTCGCGCGAGCAGTACTTC.

The chain uses TRBV5-5 and TRBJ2-1; no reliable D call. The CDR3 spans 13 residues. In germline, CDR1 is SGHKS, CDR2 YYEKEE (reference sequence). V was trimmed by 0 bases and J by 9 bases, leaving 10 bases between them. CDR3 amino acids: CASSLDPTSEQFF. Here the CDR3 DNA reads TGTGCCAGCAGCTTGGACCCCACCTCTGAGCAGTTCTTC.

The chain combines TRBV5-1 with TRBJ2-1; tentatively, D is TRBD2 (6 bases). CDR1 and CDR2 from the germline V gene are SGHRS and YFSETQ. This CDR3 spans 14 amino acids. The V gene lost 5 bases and the J gene lost 10 bases, with 19 bases spanning the gap. The CDR3 loop is CASRGRPGVLEQFF. CDR3 in DNA: TGCGCCAGCAGGGGGAGGCCCGGTGTTCTCGAGCAGTTCTTC. Filled out from reference TRBV5-1 and TRBJ2-1, the complete variable domain reads KAGVTQTPRYLIKTRGQQVTLSCSPISGHRSVSWYQQTPGQGLQFLFEYFSETQRNKGNFPGRFSGRQFSNSRSEMNVSTLELGDSALYLCASRGRPGVLEQFFGPGTRLTVL.

Here the CDR3 reads CASSRDGYNSPLHF. The CDR3 DNA follows: TGTGCCAGCAGCCGGGACGGGTATAATTCACCCCTCCACTTT. V is TRBV11-3 and J is TRBJ1-6; maybe TRBD1 (5 bases). CDR1 and CDR2 from the germline V gene are SGHNT and YENEEA. Deletions cut 5 bases from V and 4 bases from J, with 9 bases between. CDR3 length equals 14 residues. Full variable domain (missing parts from reference TRBV11-3 and TRBJ1-6): EAGVVQSPRYKIIEKKQPVAFWCNPISGHNTLYWYLQNLGQGPELLIRYENEEAVDDSQLPKDRFSAERLKGVDSTLKIQPAELGDSAVYLCASSRDGYNSPLHFGNGTRLTVT.

This chain links TRBV29-1 with TRBJ1-4; 8 bases are a match to TRBD1. The germline V gene encodes CDR1 SQVTM and CDR2 ANQGSEA. The CDR3 runs to 11 residues. V was clipped by 5 bases and J by 13 bases; unmatched bases: 6. Here the CDR3 reads CSVRGTGGLFF. DNA for the CDR3: TGCAGCGTTCGCGGGACAGGCGGACTGTTTTTT.

This clone has a single count. The V gene is TRBV29-1, the J gene TRBJ2-1, with D unclear. CDR1 is SQVTM and CDR2 is ANQGSEA in the germline V gene. Trimming stripped 6 bases from V and 1 base from J, with 10 bases between. The CDR3 extends over 13 amino acids. CDR3 coding DNA: TGCAGCGTAGAACCAGAGTCCTACAATGAGCAGTTCTTC. It encodes CSVEPESYNEQFF.

The gene calls are TRBV6-1 and TRBJ1-1; D not resolved. This CDR3 is 10 amino acids long. V was shortened by 6 bases and J by 3 bases, with 2 bases between the two germline ends. CDR1 and CDR2 from the germline V gene are MNHNS and SASEGT. Written as DNA, the CDR3 is TGTGCCAGCAGGGACACTGAAGCTTTCTTT. Translated, it gives CASRDTEAFF.

The CDR3 reads CASSGLARRELFF. Written as DNA, the CDR3 is TGTGCCAGCAGTGGGCTAGCAAGGCGGGAGCTGTTTTTT. The V gene is TRBV27, the J gene TRBJ2-2, with a weak D call TRBD2 (5 bases). The V end was cut by 5 bases, the J end by 9 bases, with 13 bases between. The germline gives CDR1 MNHEY, CDR2 SMNVEV (reference sequence). The CDR3 totals 13 residues.

This rearrangement joins TRBV27 to TRBJ2-7, with TRBD2 matching over 7 bases. The length of the CDR3 is 15 residues. Germline V gene lookup returns CDR1 MNHEY and CDR2 SMNVEV (reference sequence). V trimming: 5 bases; J trimming: 1 base; junction bases outside the gene matches: 8. DNA for the CDR3: TGTGCCAGCAGTCATAGGGCTAGCGGATCCTACGAGCAGTACTTC. Its protein is CASSHRASGSYEQYF.